Below, 10 T cell receptor beta chains from the same sample are listed, as sequenced in a study of blood T cell repertoires in COVID-19. Clones were sequenced by immunoSEQ multiplex PCR, and TCRdb holds only the in-frame ones, with some missing. The sample includes approximately 100,000 clones, 90% to 95% of them seen just once. The sample comprised peripheral blood. The receptors derive from a man aged 45-60 years with acute or convalescent COVID-19.

This rearrangement joins TRBV6-2 or TRBV6-3 to TRBJ2-3; 8 nucleotides align to TRBD1. The CDR3 has 15 residues. The germline gives CDR1 MNHEY, CDR2 SVGEGT. V dropped 5 bases and J dropped 3; count of bases not matched to a gene: 7. This chain's CDR3 is CASSTRDRRTDTQYF. The CDR3 DNA reads as TGTGCCAGCAGTACCCGGGACAGGCGGACAGATACGCAGTATTTT.

The V and J genes are TRBV7-2 and TRBJ1-3; 9 bases align to TRBD1. The junction had 3 bases not matched to a gene; V was cut back by 0 bases and J by 0 bases. The CDR3 has 17 residues. The germline V gene encodes CDR1 SGHTA and CDR2 FQGNSA. CDR3 in amino acids: CASSLAGTGFSGNTIYF. The CDR3 DNA is TGTGCCAGCAGCTTAGCCGGGACAGGGTTCTCTGGAAACACCATATATTTT.

This rearrangement joins TRBV10-3 to TRBJ2-7; 8 positions match TRBD1. The CDR3 has 15 amino acids. J was trimmed by 5 bases and V by 4 bases; bases with no gene match: 10. Germline lookup yields CDR1 ENHRY and CDR2 SYGVKD. CDR3 region: CAISAPGTGIHEQYF. The CDR3 DNA reads as TGTGCCATCAGTGCCCCGGGGACAGGCATCCACGAGCAGTACTTC.

This rearrangement joins TRBV28 to TRBJ2-1; 10 bases align to TRBD2. Germline CDR1 reads MDHEN; CDR2 reads SYDVKM. The CDR3 has 15 residues. The J segment lost 0 bases and the V segment lost 4 bases, leaving 0 bases of the junction unmatched. CDR3 region: CASSSSGGSYNEQFF. The CDR3 DNA reads as TGTGCCAGCAGTTCTAGCGGGGGCTCCTACAATGAGCAGTTCTTC.

The chain recombines TRBV27 with TRBJ1-4; D ambiguous. The CDR3 contains 14 residues. V was trimmed by 5 bases and J by 1 base, leaving 8 bases between them. CDR1 MNHEY and CDR2 SMNVEV come from the germline V gene (reference sequence). The CDR3 protein is CASSDGVTNEKLFF. CDR3 bases: TGTGCCAGCAGTGACGGGGTAACTAATGAAAAACTGTTTTTT.

The chain carries TRBV5-6 and TRBJ2-3; D unresolved. V was clipped by 3 bases and J by 0 bases, with 14 bases between them. Germline V lookup: CDR1 SGHDT, CDR2 YYEEEE. The CDR3 runs to 16 residues. The CDR3 protein is CASSSPKRPSTDTQYF. CDR3 DNA sequence: TGTGCCAGCAGCTCCCCCAAGCGCCCTAGCACAGATACGCAGTATTTT.

This chain links TRBV6-1 with TRBJ1-1; D is perhaps TRBD1 (5 bases). The V gene lost 1 base and the J gene lost 11 bases, with 17 bases spanning the gap. Germline CDR1 reads MNHNS; CDR2 reads SASEGT. The length of the CDR3 is 14 residues. The CDR3 region is CASSEGGRGEGAFF. CDR3 nucleotide sequence: TGTGCCAGCAGTGAAGGAGGGAGGGGCGAAGGGGCTTTCTTT.

J is TRBJ1-2 and V is TRBV15; 8 bases map to TRBD1. Germline lookup yields CDR1 LNHNV and CDR2 YYDKDF (reference sequence). Unmatched junction bases numbered 7, after V lost 5 bases and J lost 8 bases. The CDR3 totals 13 residues. CDR3 residues: CATSPDRVQGYTF. The CDR3, as DNA: TGTGCCACCAGCCCGGACAGGGTCCAGGGCTACACCTTC.

The gene calls are TRBV7-9 and TRBJ1-3, with TRBD1 matching over 7 bases. CDR1 is SEHNR and CDR2 is FQNEAQ in the germline V gene (reference sequence). V dropped 4 bases and J dropped 2; count of bases not matched to a gene: 5. This CDR3 has 15 amino acids. CDR3 DNA: TGTGCCAGCAGCTCAGGGACAGCACCTGGAAACACCATATATTTT. This sequence encodes CASSSGTAPGNTIYF.

This clone was seen once. The chain recombines TRBV18 with TRBJ2-5; 8 bases line up with TRBD1. The V segment lost 0 bases and the J segment 4 bases; nucleotides outside the gene matches: 7. Germline V gene data show CDR1 as KGHSH and CDR2 as LQKENI. The CDR3 is 16 residues long. The chain's CDR3 is CASSPPDRARGETQYF. CDR3 bases: TGTGCCAGCTCACCACCGGACAGGGCACGGGGAGAGACCCAGTACTTC.